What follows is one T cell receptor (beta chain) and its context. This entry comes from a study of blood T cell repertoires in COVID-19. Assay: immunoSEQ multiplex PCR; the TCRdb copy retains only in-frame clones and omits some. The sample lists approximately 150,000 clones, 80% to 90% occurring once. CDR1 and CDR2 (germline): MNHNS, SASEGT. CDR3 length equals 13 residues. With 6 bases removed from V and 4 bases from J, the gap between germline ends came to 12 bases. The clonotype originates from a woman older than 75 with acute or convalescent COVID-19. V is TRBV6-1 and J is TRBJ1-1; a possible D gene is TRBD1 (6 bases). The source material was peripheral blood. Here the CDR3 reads CASSLQGGTEAFF. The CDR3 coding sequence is TGTGCCAGCAGCCTACAGGGCGGCACTGAAGCTTTCTTT.